There are a few counts of the clone carrying this TCR beta chain. No antigen is known for it. These data belong to a study of cytomegalovirus exposure and HLA in healthy donors. Across the whole study: Within an early data release were about 85 million unique TCRs drawn from HLA-typed donors.

60 Vbeta and 13 Jbeta primers were used in PCR. Assay used: immunoSEQ multiplex PCR; TCRdb lists only in-frame clones, some missing. The sample holds 110,000 to 150,000 clones, roughly 10% seen once. The CDR3 covers 15 residues. The V and J ends lost 0 bases and 3 bases respectively, with 6 bases between them. Looked up from germline, CDR1 is WNHNN and CDR2 is SYGVQD (reference sequence). Study-wide results and limits: A previous analysis found most TCR beta V segments productive roughly 87% or roughly 30% of the time.

The chain employs TRBV10-1 and TRBJ2-6, with D perhaps matching TRBD2 (5 bases). The material sequenced was PBMCs. This clonotype originated in a man aged 50 or older in good health and CMV-seronegative. The CDR3, as DNA: TGCGCCAGCAGTGAGTCCGGGGTTGGGGCCAACGTCCTGACTTTC. Protein sequence: CASSESGVGANVLTF.